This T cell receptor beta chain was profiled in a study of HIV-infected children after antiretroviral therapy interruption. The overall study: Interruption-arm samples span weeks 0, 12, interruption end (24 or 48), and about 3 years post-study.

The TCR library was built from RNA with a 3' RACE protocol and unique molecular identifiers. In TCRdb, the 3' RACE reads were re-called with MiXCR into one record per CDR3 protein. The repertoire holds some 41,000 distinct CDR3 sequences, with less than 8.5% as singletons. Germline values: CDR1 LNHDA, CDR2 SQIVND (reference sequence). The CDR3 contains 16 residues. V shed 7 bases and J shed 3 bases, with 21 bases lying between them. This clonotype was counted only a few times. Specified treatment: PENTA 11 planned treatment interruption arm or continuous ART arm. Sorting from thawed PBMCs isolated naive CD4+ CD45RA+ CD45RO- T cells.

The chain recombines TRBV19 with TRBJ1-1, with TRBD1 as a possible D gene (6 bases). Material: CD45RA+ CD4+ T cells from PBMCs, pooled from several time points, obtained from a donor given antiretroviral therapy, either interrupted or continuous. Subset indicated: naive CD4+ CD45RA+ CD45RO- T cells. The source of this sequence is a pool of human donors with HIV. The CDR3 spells CASTPGVWRGYTEAFF. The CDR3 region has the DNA TGTGCCAGTACCCCGGGCGTTTGGAGGGGGTACACTGAAGCTTTCTTT.